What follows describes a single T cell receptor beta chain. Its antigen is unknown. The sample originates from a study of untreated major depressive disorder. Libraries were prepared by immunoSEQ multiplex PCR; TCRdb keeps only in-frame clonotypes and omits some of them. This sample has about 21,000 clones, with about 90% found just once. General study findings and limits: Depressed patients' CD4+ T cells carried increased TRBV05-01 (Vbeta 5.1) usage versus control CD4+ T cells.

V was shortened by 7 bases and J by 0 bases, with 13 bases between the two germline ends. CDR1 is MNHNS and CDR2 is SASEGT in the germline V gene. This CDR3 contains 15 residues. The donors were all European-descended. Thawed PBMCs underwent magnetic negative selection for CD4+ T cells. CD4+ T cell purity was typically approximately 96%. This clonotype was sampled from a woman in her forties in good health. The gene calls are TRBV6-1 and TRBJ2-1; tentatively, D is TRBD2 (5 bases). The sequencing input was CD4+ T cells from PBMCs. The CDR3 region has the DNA TGTGCCAGCACAATAGGTGGGAGCTCCTACAATGAGCAGTTCTTC. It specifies CASTIGGSSYNEQFF.